The 2 T cell receptor beta chains given below trace back to one sample, sequenced in a study of blood T cell repertoires in COVID-19. The protocol was immunoSEQ multiplex PCR, while the TCRdb copy is restricted to in-frame clones and leaves out a portion. The sample holds about 210,000 clones; roughly 86% are singletons and the top ten take approximately 23%. The sequenced sample was PBMCs or T cells enriched from blood (not recorded which). Receptor source: a woman aged 40 to 50 in a cohort exposed to, infected with or recovered from COVID-19 (not recorded which).

The CDR3 is CASSLLASGGTDTQYF. CDR3 DNA: TGTGCCAGCAGCTTACTAGCTAGCGGGGGGACAGATACGCAGTATTTT. The rearrangement links TRBV7-9 to TRBJ2-3; 11 bases fit TRBD2. The V gene's germline CDR1 is SEHNR and CDR2 FQNEAQ (reference sequence). CDR3 length equals 16 residues. With V trimmed by 2 bases and J by 3 bases, 4 bases remained unmatched.

This chain uses TRBV24-1 with TRBJ1-2, with D tentatively TRBD1 (5 bases). CDR1 and CDR2 from the germline V gene are KGHDR and SFDVKD. The CDR3 contains 12 residues. With 5 bases removed from V and 8 bases from J, the gap between germline ends came to 11 bases. The CDR3 reads CATSGGPSGYTF. CDR3 nucleotide sequence: TGTGCCACCAGTGGGGGCCCCTCGGGCTACACCTTC.